Below, one T cell receptor beta chain is given with its context. Trimming took 0 bases from V and 7 from J; bases not matched to a gene: 11. The CDR3 extends over 16 amino acids. The germline V gene has CDR1 MNHEY and CDR2 SVGAGI. This sample is part of a study of control samples from healthy donors and cancer patients. Assay used: immunoSEQ multiplex PCR; TCRdb lists only in-frame clones, some missing. This sample has some 70,000 clones, with approximately 88% found just once. The source is a woman between 50 and 59 years old with lung cancer. The specimen sequenced was PBMCs. The chain couples TRBV6-5 to TRBJ1-2; 7 nucleotides align to TRBD1. The CDR3 region has the DNA TGTGCCAGCAGTTACTCTACGACAGGGCCCCTCGGTGGCTACACCTTC. It codes for CASSYSTTGPLGGYTF.